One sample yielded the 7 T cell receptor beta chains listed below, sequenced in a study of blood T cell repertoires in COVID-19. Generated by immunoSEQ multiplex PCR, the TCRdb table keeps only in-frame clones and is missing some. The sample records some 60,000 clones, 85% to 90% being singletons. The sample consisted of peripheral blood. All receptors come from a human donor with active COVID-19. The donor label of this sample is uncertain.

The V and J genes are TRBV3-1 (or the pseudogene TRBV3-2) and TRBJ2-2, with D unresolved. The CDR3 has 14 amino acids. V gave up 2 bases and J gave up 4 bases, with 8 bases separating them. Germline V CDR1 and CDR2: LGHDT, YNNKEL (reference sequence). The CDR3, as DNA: TGTGCCAGCAGCCAACGAGTAGTCACCGGGGAGCTGTTTTTT. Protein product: CASSQRVVTGELFF.

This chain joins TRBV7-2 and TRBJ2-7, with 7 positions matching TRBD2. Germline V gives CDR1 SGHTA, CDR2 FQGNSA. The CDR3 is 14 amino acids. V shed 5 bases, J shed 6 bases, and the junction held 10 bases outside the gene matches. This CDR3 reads CASSLRMGGGEQYF. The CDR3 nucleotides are TGTGCCAGCAGCCTGAGAATGGGCGGGGGCGAGCAGTACTTC.

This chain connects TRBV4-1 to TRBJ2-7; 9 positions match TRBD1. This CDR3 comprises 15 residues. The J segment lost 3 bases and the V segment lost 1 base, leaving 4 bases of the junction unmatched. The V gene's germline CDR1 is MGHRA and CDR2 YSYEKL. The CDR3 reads CASSQAWDRVYEQYF. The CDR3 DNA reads TGCGCCAGCAGCCAAGCCTGGGACAGGGTCTACGAGCAGTACTTC.

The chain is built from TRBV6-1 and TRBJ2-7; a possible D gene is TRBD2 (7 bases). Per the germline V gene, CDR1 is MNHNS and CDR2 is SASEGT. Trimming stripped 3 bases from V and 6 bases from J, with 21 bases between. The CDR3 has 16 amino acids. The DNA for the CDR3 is TGTGCCAGCAGTGACCCCGAAGGGGGGGCCGCCTTCGAGCAGTACTTC. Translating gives CASSDPEGGAAFEQYF.

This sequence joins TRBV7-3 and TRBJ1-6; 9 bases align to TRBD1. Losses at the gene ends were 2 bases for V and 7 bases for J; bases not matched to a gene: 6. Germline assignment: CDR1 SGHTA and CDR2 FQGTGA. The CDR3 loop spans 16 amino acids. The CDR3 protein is CASSLDRGDRNSPLHF. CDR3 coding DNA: TGTGCCAGCAGCTTAGACAGGGGGGACAGAAATTCACCCCTCCACTTT.

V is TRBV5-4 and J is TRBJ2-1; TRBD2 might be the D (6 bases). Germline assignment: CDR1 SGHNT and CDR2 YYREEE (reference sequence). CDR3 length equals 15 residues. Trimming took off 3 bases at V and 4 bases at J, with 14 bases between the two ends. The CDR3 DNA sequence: TGTGCCAGCAGCTCCGGGAGCCTCCAGTACAATGAGCAGTTCTTC. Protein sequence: CASSSGSLQYNEQFF.

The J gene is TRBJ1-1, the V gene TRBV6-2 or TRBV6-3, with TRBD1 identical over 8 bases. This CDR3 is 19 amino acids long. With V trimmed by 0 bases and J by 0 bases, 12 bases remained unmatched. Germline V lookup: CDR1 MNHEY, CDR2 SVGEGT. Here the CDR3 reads CASSYSRSPIRGLNTEAFF. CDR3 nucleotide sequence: TGTGCCAGCAGTTACTCGAGGTCCCCAATCAGGGGGCTGAACACTGAAGCTTTCTTT.